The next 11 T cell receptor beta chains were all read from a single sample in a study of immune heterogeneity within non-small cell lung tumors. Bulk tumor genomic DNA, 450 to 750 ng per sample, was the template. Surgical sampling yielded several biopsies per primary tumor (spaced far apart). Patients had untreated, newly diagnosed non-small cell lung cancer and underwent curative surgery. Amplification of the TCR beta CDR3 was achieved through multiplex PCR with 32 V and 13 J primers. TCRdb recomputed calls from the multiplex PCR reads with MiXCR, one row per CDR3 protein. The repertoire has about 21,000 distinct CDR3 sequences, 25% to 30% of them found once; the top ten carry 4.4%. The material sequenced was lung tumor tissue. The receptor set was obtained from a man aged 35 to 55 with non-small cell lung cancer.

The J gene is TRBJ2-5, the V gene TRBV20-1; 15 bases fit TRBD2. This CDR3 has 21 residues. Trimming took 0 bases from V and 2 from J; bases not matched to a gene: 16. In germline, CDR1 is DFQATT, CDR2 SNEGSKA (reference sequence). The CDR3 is CSARDIRSGTSGRSLQETQYF. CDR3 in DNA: TGCAGTGCTAGAGATATTAGAAGCGGGACTAGCGGGAGGTCCCTTCAAGAGACCCAGTACTTC.

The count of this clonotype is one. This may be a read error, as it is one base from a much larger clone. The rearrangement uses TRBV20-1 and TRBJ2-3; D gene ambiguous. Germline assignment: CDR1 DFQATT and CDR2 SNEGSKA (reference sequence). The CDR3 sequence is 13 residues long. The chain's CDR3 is CSARDSLVDTKYF. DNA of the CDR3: TGCAGTGCTAGAGATTCCTTAGTAGATACGAAGTATTTT.

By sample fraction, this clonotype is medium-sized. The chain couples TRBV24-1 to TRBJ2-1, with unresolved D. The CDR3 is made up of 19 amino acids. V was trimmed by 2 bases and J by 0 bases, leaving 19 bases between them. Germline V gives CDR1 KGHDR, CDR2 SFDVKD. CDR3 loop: CATSDSFALLDSSYNEQFF. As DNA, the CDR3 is TGTGCCACCAGTGATTCTTTCGCACTCCTAGATAGCTCCTACAATGAGCAGTTCTTC.

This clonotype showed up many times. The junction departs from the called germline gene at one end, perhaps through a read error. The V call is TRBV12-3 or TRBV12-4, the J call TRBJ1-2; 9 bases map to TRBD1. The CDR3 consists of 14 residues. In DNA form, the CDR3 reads TGTGCCAGCAGTGGGACAGGGTTGAACTCTGGCTACACCTTC. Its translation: CASSGTGLNSGYTF.

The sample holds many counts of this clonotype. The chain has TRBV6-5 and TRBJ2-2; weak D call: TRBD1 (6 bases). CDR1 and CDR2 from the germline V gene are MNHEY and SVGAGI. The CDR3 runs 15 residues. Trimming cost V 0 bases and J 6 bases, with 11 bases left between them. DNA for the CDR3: TGTGCCAGCAGTTACTCGTCTGGGGGCTCCGGGGAGCTGTTTTTT. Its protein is CASSYSSGGSGELFF.

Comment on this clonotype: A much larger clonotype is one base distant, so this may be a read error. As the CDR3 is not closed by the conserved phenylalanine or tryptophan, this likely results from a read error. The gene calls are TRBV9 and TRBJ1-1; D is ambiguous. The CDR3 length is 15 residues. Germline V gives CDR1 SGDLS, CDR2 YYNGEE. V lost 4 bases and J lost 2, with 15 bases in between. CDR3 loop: CASSPPTGQNTEAFS. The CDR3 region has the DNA TGTGCCAGCAGCCCTCCTACGGGCCAAAACACTGAAGCTTTCTCT.

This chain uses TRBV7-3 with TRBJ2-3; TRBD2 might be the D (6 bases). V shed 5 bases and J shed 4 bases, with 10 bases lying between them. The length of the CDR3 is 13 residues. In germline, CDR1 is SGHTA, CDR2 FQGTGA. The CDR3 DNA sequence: TGTGCCAGCAGCCAGGACTACGCAGATACGCAGTATTTT. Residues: CASSQDYADTQYF.

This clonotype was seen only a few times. In nucleotides, the CDR3 is TGTGCCAGCAGTGGGCGGGACTCCGGGGATGAGCAGTTCTTC. Protein: CASSGRDSGDEQFF. The genes are TRBV6-1 and TRBJ2-1; weak D call: TRBD2 (6 bases). Germline V gives CDR1 MNHNS, CDR2 SASEGT. V lost 4 bases and J 8 bases, leaving 15 bases between the germline ends. The CDR3 is made up of 14 amino acids.

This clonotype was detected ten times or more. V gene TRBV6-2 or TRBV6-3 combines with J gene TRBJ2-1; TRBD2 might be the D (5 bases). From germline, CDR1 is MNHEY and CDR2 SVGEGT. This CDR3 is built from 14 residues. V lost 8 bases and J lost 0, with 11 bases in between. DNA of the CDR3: TGTGCCAGCGTACGGGATGGCTCCTACAATGAGCAGTTCTTC. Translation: CASVRDGSYNEQFF.

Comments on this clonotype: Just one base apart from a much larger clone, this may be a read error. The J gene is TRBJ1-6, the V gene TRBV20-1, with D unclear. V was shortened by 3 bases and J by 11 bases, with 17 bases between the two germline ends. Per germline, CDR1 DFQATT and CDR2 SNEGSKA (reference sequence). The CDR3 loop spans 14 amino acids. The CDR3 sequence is CSASPGGPGPPLHF. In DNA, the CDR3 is TGCAGTGCTAGCCCCGGTGGGCCTGGGCCACCCCTCCACTTT.

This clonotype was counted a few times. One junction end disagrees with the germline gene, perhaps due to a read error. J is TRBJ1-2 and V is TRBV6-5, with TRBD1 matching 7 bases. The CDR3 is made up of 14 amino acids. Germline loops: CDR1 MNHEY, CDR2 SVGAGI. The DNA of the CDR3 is TGTGCCAGCAGTTACGGACAGGCCCACTATGGCTACAACTTC. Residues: CASSYGQAHYGYNF.